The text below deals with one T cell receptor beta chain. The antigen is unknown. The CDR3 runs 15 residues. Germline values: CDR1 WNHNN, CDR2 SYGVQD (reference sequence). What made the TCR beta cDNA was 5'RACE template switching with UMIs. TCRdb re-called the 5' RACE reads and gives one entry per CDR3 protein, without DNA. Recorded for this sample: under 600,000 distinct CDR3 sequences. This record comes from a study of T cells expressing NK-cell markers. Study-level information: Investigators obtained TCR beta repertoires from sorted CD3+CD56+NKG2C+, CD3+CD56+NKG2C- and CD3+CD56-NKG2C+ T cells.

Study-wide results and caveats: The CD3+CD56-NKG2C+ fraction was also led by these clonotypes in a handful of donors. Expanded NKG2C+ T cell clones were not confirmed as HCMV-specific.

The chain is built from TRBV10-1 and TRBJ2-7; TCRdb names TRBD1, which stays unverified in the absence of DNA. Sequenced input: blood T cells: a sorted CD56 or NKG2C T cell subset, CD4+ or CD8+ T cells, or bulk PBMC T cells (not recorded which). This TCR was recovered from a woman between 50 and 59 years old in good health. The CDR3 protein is CASSESRQPPYEQYF.